This passage covers 30 T cell receptor beta chains from one sample sequenced in a study of post-analysis software for immune sequencing data. Unique molecular identifiers were present in the TCR beta cDNA libraries. TCRdb analysed the PCR reads with MiXCR anew, one entry per CDR3 protein. The table shows about 770,000 distinct CDR3 sequences, with about 43% occurring only once. These receptors' targets are unknown. General observations from the study: Among a handful of TRBV segments more frequent in patients than controls were TRBV5-6, TRBV5-1 and TRBV20-1.

The source material was blood. The source is a girl aged 5-17 years with multiple sclerosis.

The V gene is TRBV12-3 or TRBV12-4, the J gene TRBJ1-2; tentative D call: TRBD1 (5 bases). The V gene lost 6 bases and the J gene lost 4 bases, with 12 bases spanning the gap. This CDR3 comprises 13 residues. The CDR3 DNA follows: TGTGCCAGCAGCTCTCTTGGGGGCTATGGCTACACCTTC. The encoded protein is CASSSLGGYGYTF.

V and J are TRBV28 and TRBJ2-7, with TRBD1 identical over 7 bases. V lost 6 bases and J lost 2; bases outside the gene matches: 7. The CDR3 has 14 residues. Germline V gene data show CDR1 as MDHEN and CDR2 as SYDVKM. CDR3 in amino acids: CASSPDRAPYEQYF. Written as DNA, the CDR3 is TGTGCCAGCAGCCCTGACAGGGCCCCCTACGAGCAGTACTTC. The variable domain in full, with the rest retrieved from reference TRBV28 and TRBJ2-7, is DVKVTQSSRYLVKRTGEKVFLECVQDMDHENMFWYRQDPGLGLRLIYFSYDVKMKEKGDIPEGYSVSREKKERFSLILESASTNQTSMYLCASSPDRAPYEQYFGPGTRLTVT.

V usage is TRBV5-1 and J usage is TRBJ2-1; 8 nucleotides align to TRBD1. CDR1 is SGHRS and CDR2 is YFSETQ in the germline V gene. The J segment lost 5 bases and the V segment lost 3 bases, leaving 10 bases of the junction unmatched. The CDR3 loop spans 16 amino acids. This CDR3 reads CASSSLGQGPHNEQFF. The CDR3 nucleotides read TGCGCCAGCAGCTCGCTAGGACAGGGCCCCCACAATGAGCAGTTCTTC.

There are a few counts of this clonotype. The gene calls are TRBV3-1 and TRBJ1-2, with a weak D call TRBD1 (6 bases). This CDR3 comprises 16 residues. The V gene's germline CDR1 is LGHDT and CDR2 YNNKEL (reference sequence). Deletions cut 0 bases from V and 8 bases from J, with 19 bases between. The chain's CDR3 is CASSQDLRWAGAGYTF. Written as DNA, the CDR3 is TGTGCCAGCAGCCAAGATCTTCGTTGGGCAGGGGCAGGCTACACCTTC.

The V call is TRBV7-6, the J call TRBJ2-6, with D perhaps matching TRBD1 (7 bases). Trimming stripped 2 bases from V and 11 bases from J, with 10 bases between. This CDR3 is built from 13 residues. Germline values: CDR1 SGHVS, CDR2 FNYEAQ. The CDR3, as DNA: TGTGCCAGCAGCTTAATCAGGGGGGACGTCCTGACTTTC. This gives the protein CASSLIRGDVLTF. Together with reference TRBV7-6 and TRBJ2-6, the CDR3 gives the full variable domain: GAGVSQSPRYKVTKRGQDVALRCDPISGHVSLYWYRQALGQGPEFLTYFNYEAQQDKSGLPNDRFSAERPEGSISTLTIQRTEQRDSAMYRCASSLIRGDVLTFGAGSRLTVL.

This clonotype was counted a few times. The rearrangement joins TRBV28 to TRBJ2-3; D gene unclear. The CDR3 sequence is 14 residues long. Germline V lookup: CDR1 MDHEN, CDR2 SYDVKM. V was cut by 6 bases and J by 2 bases, with 12 bases left in between. CDR3 in amino acids: CASSPSLHTDTQYF. The CDR3 nucleotides read TGTGCCAGCAGCCCCTCCCTTCACACAGATACGCAGTATTTT. Using reference TRBV28 and TRBJ2-3 for the parts outside the CDR3, the full variable domain is DVKVTQSSRYLVKRTGEKVFLECVQDMDHENMFWYRQDPGLGLRLIYFSYDVKMKEKGDIPEGYSVSREKKERFSLILESASTNQTSMYLCASSPSLHTDTQYFGPGTRLTVL.

The rearrangement joins TRBV27 to TRBJ2-5, with D uncertain. The CDR3 sequence is 18 residues long. V was shortened by 3 bases and J by 1 base, with 21 bases between the two germline ends. Germline V gene lookup returns CDR1 MNHEY and CDR2 SMNVEV (reference sequence). This CDR3 is CASSFSAPLSRPQETQYF. The CDR3, as DNA: TGTGCCAGCAGTTTCTCCGCCCCCCTTAGCAGGCCCCAAGAGACCCAGTACTTC.

This clonotype was recorded a few times. The rearrangement links TRBV29-1 to TRBJ2-3; 7 bases line up with TRBD1. The CDR3 extends over 16 amino acids. Trimming at V came to 1 base and at J to 0 bases, leaving 7 bases not matched to a gene. CDR1 and CDR2 from the germline V gene are SQVTM and ANQGSEA. The CDR3 DNA follows: TGCAGCGTTGAAGGGGAGCAGGGGGTGAGCACAGATACGCAGTATTTT. It is translated as CSVEGEQGVSTDTQYF.

V usage is TRBV29-1 and J usage is TRBJ1-1; the D is unclear. The germline gives CDR1 SQVTM, CDR2 ANQGSEA. Trimming took 5 bases from V and 5 from J, leaving 9 bases between them. This CDR3 comprises 11 residues. CDR3 protein: CSVTRGTEAFF. The CDR3 bases are TGCAGCGTTACCCGTGGGACTGAAGCTTTCTTT.

This clonotype has just a few counts. The chain joins TRBV4-1 to TRBJ1-2, with no clear D. The CDR3 totals 16 residues. V shed 0 bases and J shed 0 bases, with 11 bases lying between them. Germline V gene lookup returns CDR1 MGHRA and CDR2 YSYEKL. The CDR3 loop is CASSQDGEIPNYGYTF. The CDR3 coding sequence is TGCGCCAGCAGCCAAGATGGAGAAATCCCTAACTATGGCTACACCTTC.

Only a few counts were recorded for this clonotype. In nucleotides, the CDR3 is TGCAGCGTTGATACGGGGGGCGCACCCACCTTC. It specifies CSVDTGGAPTF. The genes are TRBV29-1 and TRBJ1-2, with a possible D match to TRBD1 (6 bases). This CDR3 is 11 amino acids long. With 3 bases removed from V and 13 bases from J, the gap between germline ends came to 15 bases. Germline CDR1 SQVTM, CDR2 ANQGSEA.

V and J are TRBV28 and TRBJ2-5, with D possibly matching TRBD1 (6 bases). TRBJ2-7 explains the end of the DNA better; the J call may be wrong. The germline gives CDR1 MDHEN, CDR2 SYDVKM. The CDR3 runs to 18 residues. The CDR3 bases are TGTGCCAGCAGTTTATTACAGGGTTTGGGGGCGTATTTATACGAGCAGTACTTC. It codes for CASSLLQGLGAYLYEQYF.

In its sample, this clonotype was seen many times. The gene calls are TRBV27 and TRBJ2-7; TRBD1 aligns across 8 bases. J gave up 1 base and V 6 bases, and 5 bases lay outside the gene matches. The germline V gene has CDR1 MNHEY and CDR2 SMNVEV (reference sequence). This CDR3 has 14 residues. This CDR3 reads CASRTGTGSYEQYF. The DNA for the CDR3 is TGTGCCAGCAGAACAGGGACAGGTTCCTACGAGCAGTACTTC.

This clonotype came up once. The chain links TRBV7-4 to TRBJ1-2; 12 bases align to TRBD1. This CDR3 spans 16 amino acids. CDR1 and CDR2 (germline): SGHVT, SQSDAQ. Unmatched junction bases numbered 12, after V lost 1 base and J lost 12 bases. CDR3 sequence (DNA): TGTGCCAGCAGCTTAGGGTCTCCCGGGACAGGGGGCGACGACACCTTC. It encodes CASSLGSPGTGGDDTF. Variable domain in full (rest from reference TRBV7-4 and TRBJ1-2): GAGVSQSPRYKVAKRGRDVALRCDSISGHVTLYWYRQTLGQGSEVLTYSQSDAQRDKSGRPSGRFSAERPERSVSTLKIQRTEQGDSAVYLCASSLGSPGTGGDDTFGSGTRLTVV.

This clonotype was picked up one time. The CDR3 DNA reads as TGTGCCAGCAGTCCTGGATATAGCTACGAGCAGTACTTC. Translating it yields CASSPGYSYEQYF. This chain links TRBV27 with TRBJ2-7; D ambiguous. This CDR3 region has 13 residues. The V gene's germline CDR1 is MNHEY and CDR2 SMNVEV (reference sequence). Trimming pared 5 bases from V and 3 bases from J, leaving 11 bases between.

The chain links TRBV29-1 to TRBJ2-7; 12 nucleotides line up with TRBD2. The J segment lost 6 bases and the V segment lost 6 bases, leaving 6 bases of the junction unmatched. Germline V lookup: CDR1 SQVTM, CDR2 ANQGSEA. The CDR3 is made up of 13 amino acids. The CDR3 DNA reads TGCAGCGTCGCTTTGGGACTAGCGGGCGAGCAGTACTTC. Encoded protein: CSVALGLAGEQYF.

The chain has TRBV20-1 and TRBJ2-6, with D unresolved. There are 15 residues in the CDR3. CDR1 and CDR2 from the germline V gene are DFQATT and SNEGSKA (reference sequence). Trimming pared 2 bases from V and 0 bases from J, leaving 8 bases between. CDR3 in DNA: TGCAGTGCTAGACCAGCGCTCTCTGGGGCCAACGTCCTGACTTTC. It yields the protein CSARPALSGANVLTF.

V is TRBV14 and J is TRBJ1-1, with 8 nucleotides matching TRBD1. Germline trimming cut 6 bases from V and 4 bases from J; bases unmatched to any gene: 10. In germline, CDR1 is SGHDN, CDR2 FVKESK. The CDR3 extends over 15 amino acids. The CDR3, as DNA: TGTGCCAGCAGTCACAGGGGGTTGAAGGGCACTGAAGCTTTCTTT. Protein sequence: CASSHRGLKGTEAFF.

V is TRBV7-9 and J is TRBJ2-1; 10 bases match TRBD2. The germline V gene has CDR1 SEHNR and CDR2 FQNEAQ (reference sequence). This CDR3 contains 18 residues. V shed 2 bases and J 4 bases; nucleotides not matched to a gene: 11. CDR3 sequence (DNA): TGTGCCAGCAGCTTATCCCCTAGCGGGAGAGACTCATACAATGAGCAGTTCTTC. It specifies CASSLSPSGRDSYNEQFF.

The chain combines TRBV20-1 with TRBJ2-7; TRBD2 is a possible D gene (5 bases). The DNA end is more similar to TRBJ2-5, so the J call may be wrong. This CDR3 has 13 amino acids. Germline lookup yields CDR1 DFQATT and CDR2 SNEGSKA (reference sequence). The CDR3: CSGIREPRETQYF. Written as DNA, the CDR3 is TGCAGTGGCATCCGGGAACCCCGGGAGACCCAGTACTTC.

The chain employs TRBV5-5 and TRBJ1-5, with TRBD1 as a possible D gene (5 bases). The ends were cut back, 3 bases at V and 4 bases at J, with 11 bases in the middle. Germline-derived CDR1 and CDR2 are SGHKS and YYEKEE (reference sequence). The CDR3 covers 14 residues. The CDR3 loop is CASSWGDGNQPQHF. The CDR3 DNA reads as TGTGCCAGCAGCTGGGGGGACGGTAATCAGCCCCAGCATTTT.

The chain combines TRBV7-8 with TRBJ2-3; 7 bases are a match to TRBD2. After removal of 0 bases from V and 2 bases from J, the junction contained 8 bases not matched to a gene. The germline V gene encodes CDR1 SGHVS and CDR2 FQNEAQ. The CDR3 runs 17 residues. DNA for the CDR3: TGTGCCAGCAGCTTAGCGGCTGGGGGGGTAGTCACAGATACGCAGTATTTT. Protein product: CASSLAAGGVVTDTQYF.

The chain recombines TRBV20-1 with TRBJ2-1; no definite D call. V was clipped by 6 bases and J by 2 bases, with 17 bases between them. The CDR3 runs 15 residues. CDR1 and CDR2 (germline): DFQATT, SNEGSKA (reference sequence). The DNA for the CDR3 is TGCAGTGCCCACCATAGAGATCAACCCTACAATGAGCAGTTCTTC. Its protein is CSAHHRDQPYNEQFF.

The chain carries TRBV7-2 and TRBJ1-4; D remains unclear. Germline V lookup: CDR1 SGHTA, CDR2 FQGNSA. With 3 bases removed from V and 5 bases from J, the gap between germline ends came to 10 bases. This CDR3 spans 14 amino acids. In nucleotides, the CDR3 is TGTGCCAGCAGCTTCAGCAGCTTCAATGAAAAACTGTTTTTT. It yields the protein CASSFSSFNEKLFF. Complete variable domain (other parts from reference TRBV7-2 and TRBJ1-4): GAGVSQSPSNKVTEKGKDVELRCDPISGHTALYWYRQSLGQGLEFLIYFQGNSAPDKSGLPSDRFSAERTGGSVSTLTIQRTQQEDSAVYLCASSFSSFNEKLFFGSGTQLSVL.

This clonotype was recorded once. The chain combines TRBV7-9 with TRBJ2-1, with 10 positions matching TRBD2. The J call may not be correct, given that the DNA end is closer to TRBJ2-7. The V gene's germline CDR1 is SEHNR and CDR2 FQNEAQ (reference sequence). The CDR3 runs 17 residues. CDR3 bases: TGTGCCAGCAGCTTCACTAGCGGGATAAGCTCCTACAATGAGCAGTACTTC. Translating it yields CASSFTSGISSYNEQYF.

V and J are TRBV2 and TRBJ2-4; D may be TRBD2 (6 bases). This CDR3 spans 15 amino acids. CDR1 is SNHLY and CDR2 is FYNNEI in the germline V gene. V gave up 1 base and J gave up 1 base, with 8 bases separating them. CDR3 DNA: TGTGCCAGCAGTGAAGTTCGGGGGGCCAAAAACATTCAGTACTTC. Its protein is CASSEVRGAKNIQYF.

The table lists this clonotype with a few counts. The rearrangement links TRBV7-2 to TRBJ2-1, with TRBD1 identical over 7 bases. This CDR3 has 16 amino acids. CDR1 is SGHTA and CDR2 is FQGNSA in the germline V gene. J gave up 5 bases and V 5 bases, and 12 bases lay outside the gene matches. The CDR3 coding sequence is TGTGCCAGCAGCACGGTGGACAGGCTTGGGCACAATGAGCAGTTCTTC. It is translated as CASSTVDRLGHNEQFF.

The chain has TRBV20-1 and TRBJ2-1, with TRBD2 identical over 16 bases. The J segment lost 9 bases and the V segment lost 0 bases, leaving 2 bases of the junction unmatched. This CDR3 spans 15 amino acids. Per the germline V gene, CDR1 is DFQATT and CDR2 is SNEGSKA (reference sequence). The CDR3 DNA is TGCAGTGCTAGAGAGGGACTAGCGGGAGGGGGTGAGCAGTTCTTC. Translating it yields CSAREGLAGGGEQFF.

The chain carries TRBV7-9 and TRBJ1-2; perhaps TRBD1 as D (6 bases). Germline V CDR1 and CDR2: SEHNR, FQNEAQ (reference sequence). Trimming removed 0 bases at V and 0 bases at J, with 11 bases between. CDR3 length equals 16 residues. DNA for the CDR3: TGTGCCAGCAGCTTAGCGGGTCAGGGGACTAACTATGGCTACACCTTC. This translates into CASSLAGQGTNYGYTF.

This clonotype was seen a handful of times. The V gene is TRBV7-2, the J gene TRBJ2-2; 9 bases match TRBD2. The CDR3 has 15 amino acids. CDR1 and CDR2 from the germline V gene are SGHTA and FQGNSA. J lost 4 bases, V lost 1 base, and 1 base had no gene match. The CDR3 loop is CASSLGTSATGELFF. The DNA of the CDR3 is TGTGCCAGCAGCTTAGGGACTAGCGCCACCGGGGAGCTGTTTTTT.